What follows are 6 T cell receptor beta chains derived from one specimen sequenced in a study of T cell changes during pregnancy in multiple sclerosis (dated by TCRdb to about 2019). Receptor amplification or capture employed the immunoSEQ multiplex PCR assay. TCRdb re-hosts the immuneACCESS table, in-frame sequences only. Its copies lack some clones; in the studies checked, an unresolved V gene accounts for under half of them, and the cause for the rest is not known. Within this sample are about 38,000 clones, with 92% of them counted one time only. In total, the top ten clones hold under 0.45% of the sample. The material sequenced was CD4+ T cells from peripheral blood mononuclear cells, taken after pregnancy. These receptors all come from a female donor in good health, enrolled as a control in a pregnancy study.

V is TRBV28 and J is TRBJ2-3; perhaps TRBD1 as D (5 bases). Trimming pared 5 bases from V and 0 bases from J, leaving 12 bases between. The CDR3 is 15 amino acids. Germline V CDR1 and CDR2: MDHEN, SYDVKM. The CDR3 is CASSPPAGSTDTQYF. CDR3 DNA: TGTGCCAGCAGTCCCCCGGCAGGGAGCACAGATACGCAGTATTTT.

The chain joins TRBV6-5 to TRBJ2-2; 11 bases agree with TRBD2. With 2 bases clipped from V and 4 bases from J, the junction kept 3 bases outside the gene matches. This CDR3 has 16 residues. The V gene's germline CDR1 is MNHEY and CDR2 SVGAGI. CDR3 nucleotide sequence: TGTGCCAGCAGTTACGACGGACTAGCGGGCACCGGGGAGCTGTTTTTT. Protein product: CASSYDGLAGTGELFF.

The J gene is TRBJ1-1, the V gene TRBV5-6, with 11 bases fitting TRBD1. Germline values: CDR1 SGHDT, CDR2 YYEEEE. This CDR3 comprises 15 residues. V was pared by 3 bases and J by 6 bases, with 7 bases of the junction left unmatched. CDR3 loop: CASSYPGQGEAEAFF. The CDR3 DNA reads as TGTGCCAGCAGCTACCCGGGACAGGGGGAGGCTGAAGCTTTCTTT.

The V and J genes are TRBV19 and TRBJ2-7; 9 positions agree with TRBD2. CDR1 is LNHDA, CDR2 SQIVND, per germline (reference sequence). With 5 bases clipped from V and 6 bases from J, the junction kept 11 bases outside the gene matches. The CDR3 runs 15 residues. CDR3 sequence reads: CASSFAGGSTSEQYF. The CDR3 DNA reads TGTGCCAGTAGTTTCGCGGGAGGGTCGACCAGCGAGCAGTACTTC. Full variable domain (outside the CDR3, taken from reference TRBV19 and TRBJ2-7): DGGITQSPKYLFRKEGQNVTLSCEQNLNHDAMYWYRQDPGQGLRLIYYSQIVNDFQKGDIAEGYSVSREKKESFPLTVTSAQKNPTAFYLCASSFAGGSTSEQYFGPGTRLTVT.

This clone was counted a few times. This rearrangement joins TRBV2 to TRBJ1-5, with 9 bases identical to TRBD1. This CDR3 comprises 14 residues. Trimming took 7 bases from V and 3 from J; bases not matched to a gene: 4. In germline, CDR1 is SNHLY, CDR2 FYNNEI. This chain's CDR3 is CASNRDRDNQPQHF. DNA of the CDR3: TGTGCCAGCAACCGGGACAGGGACAATCAGCCCCAGCATTTT.

The chain links TRBV12-5 to TRBJ1-2, with 9 nucleotides matching TRBD1. The CDR3 runs 16 residues. V lost 5 bases and J lost 6; bases outside the gene matches: 13. In germline, CDR1 is LGHNT, CDR2 FRNRAP. Here the CDR3 reads CASGTPGQGEVHGYTF. The CDR3 nucleotides read TGTGCTAGTGGTACACCGGGACAGGGTGAGGTTCATGGCTACACCTTC.